This TCR beta chain was captured in a study of pediatric ulcerative colitis. Assay: immunoSEQ multiplex PCR; the TCRdb copy retains only in-frame clones and omits some. The sample holds several thousand clones, 80% to 90% seen once. Sequenced: blood. The source of this sequence is a boy younger than 18 with mild ulcerative colitis.

CDR3 protein: CASFRSGGDQFF. DNA for the CDR3: TGTGCCAGCTTCCGATCAGGGGGCGATCAGTTCTTC. The V call is TRBV5-4, the J call TRBJ2-1; 8 positions match TRBD1. The germline CDR1 and CDR2 sequences are SGHNT and YYREEE (reference sequence). V trimming: 7 bases; J trimming: 13 bases; junction bases outside the gene matches: 10. This CDR3 spans 12 amino acids.